This entry lists 32 T cell receptor beta chains sequenced from one sample in a study of neoadjuvant anti-PD-1 for oral cavity cancer. The protocol was immunoSEQ multiplex PCR, while the TCRdb copy is restricted to in-frame clones and leaves out a portion. The data show tens of thousands of clones, around four fifths seen once. This material consisted of PBMCs, taken before nivolumab (anti-PD-1) treatment. These receptors came from a person between 40 and 80 years old with oral cavity squamous cell carcinoma.

The rearrangement uses TRBV7-9 and TRBJ1-1; maybe TRBD1 (5 bases). In germline, CDR1 is SEHNR, CDR2 FQNEAQ (reference sequence). V lost 2 bases and J lost 4, with 11 bases in between. The CDR3 is made up of 14 amino acids. CDR3 bases: TGTGCCAGCAGCTTACAAGGGGTCGGCACTGAAGCTTTCTTT. This encodes CASSLQGVGTEAFF.

The chain employs TRBV19 and TRBJ1-2; 7 bases agree with TRBD1. Germline trimming cut 3 bases from V and 2 bases from J; bases unmatched to any gene: 3. CDR3 length equals 14 residues. In germline, CDR1 is LNHDA, CDR2 SQIVND (reference sequence). CDR3 in amino acids: CASSMAGGNYGYTF. The CDR3 DNA is TGTGCCAGTAGTATGGCAGGGGGGAACTATGGCTACACCTTC.

This chain uses TRBV4-1 with TRBJ2-1; 9 bases are a match to TRBD2. This CDR3 region has 16 residues. Germline loops: CDR1 MGHRA, CDR2 YSYEKL. The ends lost 5 bases at V and 4 bases at J; junction bases unmatched: 9. CDR3 loop: CASSNYGLARYNEQFF. The CDR3 DNA reads as TGCGCCAGCAGCAACTATGGACTAGCGAGATACAATGAGCAGTTCTTC.

J is TRBJ1-4 and V is TRBV6-1, with D possibly matching TRBD1 (5 bases). The CDR3 has 15 amino acids. CDR1 and CDR2 (germline): MNHNS, SASEGT. V shed 6 bases and J shed 9 bases, with 20 bases lying between them. The CDR3, as DNA: TGTGCCAGCAGACTCGGGGGGGTCCGAGAGCAAAAACTGTTTTTT. Protein product: CASRLGGVREQKLFF.

The chain carries TRBV14 and TRBJ1-6, with 9 bases aligning to TRBD1. Germline V CDR1 and CDR2: SGHDN, FVKESK. The CDR3 length is 15 residues. V dropped 1 base and J dropped 6; count of bases not matched to a gene: 1. In nucleotides, the CDR3 is TGTGCCAGCAGCCAAGTACAGGGGGCTAATTCACCCCTCCACTTT. Translating gives CASSQVQGANSPLHF.

This chain links TRBV5-1 with TRBJ2-1; the D is unclear. Trimming removed 0 bases from V and 5 bases from J, with 6 bases in between. Germline V gene lookup returns CDR1 SGHRS and CDR2 YFSETQ. The CDR3 has 13 amino acids. CDR3 in amino acids: CASSLDGHNEQFF. In DNA form, the CDR3 reads TGCGCCAGCAGCTTGGACGGTCACAATGAGCAGTTCTTC.

The rearrangement links TRBV13 to TRBJ1-5; no definite D call. Germline CDR1 reads PRHDT; CDR2 reads FYEKMQ (reference sequence). Between the trimmed V and J ends, which lost 0 bases and 1 base, there was a span of 10 bases. This CDR3 has 16 residues. In DNA form, the CDR3 reads TGTGCCAGCAGCTTAGGCGGTCGGCTGAGCAATCAGCCCCAGCATTTT. Translation gives CASSLGGRLSNQPQHF.

V gene TRBV11-2 combines with J gene TRBJ1-1, with D hard to call. The CDR3 is 12 residues long. Trimming left V 2 bases short and J 3 bases short, with 4 bases between. The germline CDR1 and CDR2 sequences are SGHAT and FQNNGV. This CDR3 is CASSLSYTEAFF. The CDR3 nucleotides read TGTGCCAGCAGCTTAAGCTACACTGAAGCTTTCTTT.

The DNA of the CDR3 is TGTGCCAGCAGCGCCCAGGGGAGAGGAGGTTCACCCCTCCACTTT. Protein sequence: CASSAQGRGGSPLHF. The chain combines TRBV9 with TRBJ1-6, with a weak D call TRBD1 (6 bases). Trimming left V 3 bases short and J 9 bases short, with 16 bases between. The CDR3 extends over 15 amino acids. Germline V gene data show CDR1 as SGDLS and CDR2 as YYNGEE.

This clone was observed a single time. V is TRBV7-8 and J is TRBJ1-2, with D perhaps matching TRBD1 (6 bases). CDR1 and CDR2 (germline): SGHVS, FQNEAQ. The CDR3 runs 16 residues. The V and J ends lost 5 bases and 2 bases respectively, with 18 bases between them. In DNA form, the CDR3 reads TGTGCCAGCAGCCCCACAGGGAGGTTTCCCAACTATGGCTACACCTTC. The encoded protein is CASSPTGRFPNYGYTF.

In its sample, this clone was seen a few times. The chain carries TRBV15 and TRBJ2-7; 15 bases align to TRBD2. V lost 1 base to trimming and J lost 4 bases; unmatched junction nucleotides: 5. Germline V lookup: CDR1 LNHNV, CDR2 YYDKDF (reference sequence). The CDR3 length is 17 residues. This CDR3 reads CATSRAYGLAGGYEQYF. The CDR3 region has the DNA TGTGCCACCAGCAGAGCTTATGGACTAGCGGGGGGGTACGAGCAGTACTTC.

The J gene is TRBJ1-4, the V gene TRBV2, with a tentative D call TRBD1 (5 bases). The CDR3 has 14 residues. CDR1 SNHLY and CDR2 FYNNEI come from the germline V gene. The V and J ends lost 4 bases and 8 bases respectively, with 14 bases between them. The CDR3 region has the DNA TGTGCCAGCAGTGGATTGGGGCCCCTGGAAAAACTGTTTTTT. It codes for CASSGLGPLEKLFF.

The CDR3 spells CASRLWTSGLGYEQYF. CDR3 DNA sequence: TGTGCCAGCAGACTTTGGACTAGCGGCCTCGGCTACGAGCAGTACTTC. The chain recombines TRBV7-2 with TRBJ2-7, with 10 bases fitting TRBD2. The CDR3 covers 16 residues. Trimming removed 6 bases from V and 3 bases from J; junction bases left unmatched: 11. CDR1 and CDR2 (germline): SGHTA, FQGNSA. Looking up the rest from reference TRBV7-2 and TRBJ2-7 gives the full variable domain: GAGVSQSPSNKVTEKGKDVELRCDPISGHTALYWYRQSLGQGLEFLIYFQGNSAPDKSGLPSDRFSAERTGGSVSTLTIQRTQQEDSAVYLCASRLWTSGLGYEQYFGPGTRLTVT.

The chain has TRBV21-1 and TRBJ2-3; TRBD2, as called in the table, went unchecked against the DNA. TRBV21-1 represents a pseudogene. The CDR3 totals 21 residues. This chain's CDR3 is CASSKSDLGREGQQSADTQYF. DNA for the CDR3: TGTGCCAGCAGCAAAAGTGATTTGGGGCGGGAGGGCCAACAGAGCGCAGATACGCAGTATTTT.

The chain has TRBV30 and TRBJ2-2; D is possibly TRBD1 or TRBD2 (6 bases each). V shed 0 bases and J shed 5 bases, with 19 bases lying between them. The CDR3 extends over 17 amino acids. Germline CDR1 and CDR2: GTSNPN and SVGIG (reference sequence). CDR3 loop: CAWSVLGGKGGTGELFF. Written as DNA, the CDR3 is TGTGCCTGGAGTGTACTCGGCGGGAAGGGGGGTACCGGGGAGCTGTTTTTT.

The CDR3 coding sequence is TGTGCCATCAGTGGAACAGGGGTGATTCAGCCCCAGCATTTT. Its protein product is CAISGTGVIQPQHF. The chain joins TRBV10-3 to TRBJ1-5, with 7 bases aligning to TRBD1. This CDR3 is built from 14 residues. With V trimmed by 4 bases and J by 6 bases, 6 bases remained unmatched. Germline lookup yields CDR1 ENHRY and CDR2 SYGVKD.

The chain links TRBV5-1 to TRBJ2-7, with D possibly matching TRBD2 (5 bases). Trimming removed 3 bases from V and 5 bases from J, with 15 bases in between. The CDR3 covers 14 residues. Germline V lookup: CDR1 SGHRS, CDR2 YFSETQ. CDR3 amino acids: CASSSRSGNHEQYF. In nucleotides, the CDR3 is TGCGCCAGCAGCTCCCGATCGGGAAACCACGAGCAGTACTTC.

The rearrangement links TRBV6-1 to TRBJ2-3; D might be TRBD2 (6 bases). Per the germline V gene, CDR1 is MNHNS and CDR2 is SASEGT. The CDR3 spans 16 residues. Trimming cost V 2 bases and J 2 bases, with 14 bases left between them. CDR3 residues: CASSEIGGGTTDTQYF. The CDR3 DNA follows: TGTGCCAGCAGTGAAATTGGTGGGGGGACCACAGATACGCAGTATTTT.

The chain couples TRBV7-3 to TRBJ2-2; 7 bases line up with TRBD1. V lost 5 bases, J lost 0 bases, and 6 bases stayed unmatched. The CDR3 contains 16 residues. CDR1 SGHTA and CDR2 FQGTGA come from the germline V gene. CDR3 DNA sequence: TGTGCCAGCAGCCCCAGGGGGTCCGCGAACACCGGGGAGCTGTTTTTT. Translated, it gives CASSPRGSANTGELFF.

V is TRBV11-2 and J is TRBJ2-5; 10 nucleotides agree with TRBD2. J was trimmed by 0 bases and V by 1 base; bases with no gene match: 8. Germline assignment: CDR1 SGHAT and CDR2 FQNNGV. CDR3 length: 18 amino acids. This CDR3 reads CASSLGVSGGLYQETQYF. The CDR3 DNA reads as TGTGCCAGCAGCTTAGGTGTTAGCGGGGGGCTATACCAAGAGACCCAGTACTTC. Complete variable domain (other parts from reference TRBV11-2 and TRBJ2-5): EAGVAQSPRYKIIEKRQSVAFWCNPISGHATLYWYQQILGQGPKLLIQFQNNGVVDDSQLPKDRFSAERLKGVDSTLKIQPAKLEDSAVYLCASSLGVSGGLYQETQYFGPGTRLLVL.

The chain carries TRBV15 and TRBJ1-2; 9 nucleotides align to TRBD1. Germline V gene data show CDR1 as LNHNV and CDR2 as YYDKDF (reference sequence). This CDR3 spans 19 amino acids. The ends lost 5 bases at V and 4 bases at J; junction bases unmatched: 20. In DNA form, the CDR3 reads TGTGCCACCAGCGGGGGGGAGCGGGACAGGGTTATTACGGCCTATGGCTACACCTTC. The encoded protein is CATSGGERDRVITAYGYTF.

This rearrangement joins TRBV5-1 to TRBJ2-2; D uncertain. The length of the CDR3 is 15 residues. Germline V gene data show CDR1 as SGHRS and CDR2 as YFSETQ. V lost 3 bases and J 1 base, leaving 10 bases between the germline ends. As DNA, the CDR3 is TGCGCCAGCAGCTCAGGAGAATGGAACACCGGGGAGCTGTTTTTT. This translates into CASSSGEWNTGELFF.

This chain connects TRBV10-1 to TRBJ2-1; possibly TRBD2 for D (5 bases). The CDR3 runs to 14 residues. V was clipped by 3 bases and J by 10 bases, with 16 bases between them. Germline assignment: CDR1 WNHNN and CDR2 SYGVQD (reference sequence). The CDR3 coding sequence is TGCGCCAGCAGTGAAGATGGTAGCGTCCGCGAGCAGTTCTTC. It specifies CASSEDGSVREQFF.

The rearrangement links TRBV5-1 to TRBJ2-1; TRBD2 matches at 13 bases. CDR3 length: 15 amino acids. V shed 4 bases and J 4 bases; nucleotides not matched to a gene: 2. Germline V CDR1 and CDR2: SGHRS, YFSETQ. CDR3 sequence: CASSGGLAGYNEQFF. The CDR3 nucleotides read TGCGCCAGCAGCGGGGGACTAGCGGGATACAATGAGCAGTTCTTC.

The chain links TRBV30 to TRBJ2-1; D unclear. Germline V lookup: CDR1 GTSNPN, CDR2 SVGIG (reference sequence). The CDR3 loop spans 13 amino acids. The germline V and J ends were trimmed by 0 bases and 5 bases, with 8 bases remaining between them. This CDR3 is CAWSVWTHNEQFF. The CDR3 nucleotides are TGTGCCTGGAGTGTTTGGACCCACAATGAGCAGTTCTTC.

The rearrangement joins TRBV19 to TRBJ2-5, with 12 bases that match TRBD2. The CDR3 contains 16 residues. The trim removed 4 bases at V and 5 bases at J, leaving 8 bases unmatched. Germline CDR1 and CDR2: LNHDA and SQIVND (reference sequence). The CDR3 DNA is TGTGCCAGTAGTACCCGGACTAGCGGGGAGGGGGAGACCCAGTACTTC. Protein: CASSTRTSGEGETQYF.

This clone was detected only once. The V call is TRBV18, the J call TRBJ2-6; tentative D call: TRBD1 (6 bases). Germline V gene data show CDR1 as KGHSH and CDR2 as LQKENI. This CDR3 has 19 amino acids. V was shortened by 5 bases and J by 0 bases, with 20 bases between the two germline ends. The CDR3 sequence is CASSKATGVTSSGANVLTF. In DNA, the CDR3 is TGTGCCAGCTCAAAAGCGACAGGAGTAACGAGCTCTGGGGCCAACGTCCTGACTTTC.

The chain couples TRBV5-1 to TRBJ2-1; 12 bases match TRBD2. After removal of 4 bases from V and 2 bases from J, the junction contained 1 base not matched to a gene. The CDR3 consists of 15 residues. Germline values: CDR1 SGHRS, CDR2 YFSETQ. The CDR3 is CASSRTSGTYNEQFF. The CDR3 DNA reads as TGCGCCAGCAGCAGGACTAGCGGGACCTACAATGAGCAGTTCTTC.

This clone was seen just once. The CDR3 loop reads CASSEAGREQFF. The DNA for the CDR3 is TGTGCCAGCAGTGAAGCGGGACGTGAGCAGTTCTTC. The genes are TRBV6-1 and TRBJ2-1; D is possibly TRBD1 or TRBD2 (5 bases each). The CDR3 has 12 residues. CDR1 MNHNS and CDR2 SASEGT come from the germline V gene. Trimming removed 0 bases from V and 9 bases from J, with 6 bases in between.

This chain joins TRBV11-2 and TRBJ1-5; no clear D. The CDR3 totals 14 residues. V was clipped by 0 bases and J by 1 base, with 4 bases between them. Germline V gives CDR1 SGHAT, CDR2 FQNNGV. The CDR3 here is CASSLDGSNQPQHF. The CDR3 coding sequence is TGTGCCAGCAGCTTAGACGGCAGCAATCAGCCCCAGCATTTT.

The CDR3: CASRPEAGLTDTQYF. In DNA form, the CDR3 reads TGCGCCAGCCGACCCGAAGCGGGACTCACAGATACGCAGTATTTT. The rearrangement links TRBV5-1 to TRBJ2-3, with 7 bases that match TRBD2. CDR1 and CDR2 from the germline V gene are SGHRS and YFSETQ. The CDR3 extends over 15 amino acids. With V trimmed by 7 bases and J by 2 bases, 10 bases remained unmatched. Complete variable domain (other parts from reference TRBV5-1 and TRBJ2-3): KAGVTQTPRYLIKTRGQQVTLSCSPISGHRSVSWYQQTPGQGLQFLFEYFSETQRNKGNFPGRFSGRQFSNSRSEMNVSTLELGDSALYLCASRPEAGLTDTQYFGPGTRLTVL.

The chain recombines TRBV4-1 with TRBJ1-1, with 9 bases lining up with TRBD1. Trimming took 5 bases from V and 4 from J; bases not matched to a gene: 8. CDR1 and CDR2 (germline): MGHRA, YSYEKL. The CDR3 extends over 15 amino acids. CDR3 in amino acids: CASSLTTGGSTEAFF. CDR3 DNA sequence: TGCGCCAGCAGCTTGACGACAGGGGGGAGCACTGAAGCTTTCTTT.